Below, 28 T cell receptor beta chains from the same sample are listed, as sequenced in a study of blood T cells in healthy people across ages. For the second PCR, which ran for about 6 to 11 cycles, a sample-barcoded 5' primer and a J-beta primer mix were used. TCRdb called the 5' RACE reads again in MiXCR, with one record for every CDR3 protein. The sample contains 650,000 to 1,000,000 distinct CDR3 sequences, 35% to 40% of which appear only once. The sample was blood. The source of these receptors is a man aged 18 to 29 in good health.

This chain uses TRBV6-4 with TRBJ2-5; 10 bases are shared with TRBD2. This CDR3 has 14 residues. With 6 bases clipped from V and 11 bases from J, the junction kept 12 bases outside the gene matches. Germline-derived CDR1 and CDR2 are MRHNA and SNTAGT. The CDR3 coding sequence is TGTGCCAGCAGAACTAGCGGGGATGGCGATGAGCAGTACTTC. Translation: CASRTSGDGDEQYF.

This chain links TRBV10-3 with TRBJ2-5; D not resolved. Per the germline V gene, CDR1 is ENHRY and CDR2 is SYGVKD. The CDR3 length is 13 residues. V lost 0 bases to trimming and J lost 4 bases, with 6 bases between them. The CDR3 sequence is CAISESGVETQYF. The CDR3 nucleotides read TGTGCCATCAGTGAGTCCGGCGTAGAGACCCAGTACTTC.

The chain couples TRBV11-2 to TRBJ2-5; TRBD1 aligns across 11 bases. With 5 bases clipped from V and 6 bases from J, the junction kept 14 bases outside the gene matches. This CDR3 has 17 residues. Per the germline V gene, CDR1 is SGHAT and CDR2 is FQNNGV. The CDR3 DNA follows: TGTGCCAGCAGCCCTATTTCCGGGACAGGGGGAGTGAAGACCCAGTACTTC. Translation: CASSPISGTGGVKTQYF.

V is TRBV6-5 and J is TRBJ2-5, with TRBD2 as a possible D gene (6 bases). V was pared by 1 base and J by 4 bases, with 7 bases between. The CDR3 covers 13 residues. Germline CDR1 and CDR2: MNHEY and SVGAGI. The CDR3 reads CASSYYGGETQYF. The CDR3 coding sequence is TGTGCCAGCAGTTACTACGGGGGAGAGACCCAGTACTTC.

For this clonotype: The final CDR3 position lacks the conserved phenylalanine or tryptophan, pointing to a likely read error. V is TRBV7-6 and J is TRBJ2-7; 7 bases agree with TRBD1. The germline CDR1 and CDR2 sequences are SGHVS and FNYEAQ. Trimming at V came to 7 bases and at J to 3 bases, leaving 12 bases not matched to a gene. This CDR3 comprises 15 residues. Here the CDR3 reads CASTRDRESVYEQYY. DNA for the CDR3: TGTGCCAGCACCCGCGACAGGGAGTCCGTCTACGAGCAGTACTAC.

This clonotype has just a few counts. The rearrangement joins TRBV9 to TRBJ2-7, with D perhaps being TRBD1 or TRBD2 (5 bases each). Germline V lookup: CDR1 SGDLS, CDR2 YYNGEE. The CDR3 consists of 14 residues. V lost 2 bases and J 7 bases, leaving 16 bases between the germline ends. CDR3 coding DNA: TGTGCCAGCAGCGTCCCGGGACGGCACAATGAGCAGTACTTC. Protein: CASSVPGRHNEQYF.

In regard to this clonotype: Just one base apart from a much larger clone, this may be a read error. The CDR3 nucleotides are TGTGCCAGCAGCTCGAAGGGGTACGGGGGAGGTGAGCAGTACTTC. It translates to CASSSKGYGGGEQYF. This rearrangement joins TRBV12-3 or TRBV12-4 to TRBJ2-7, with TRBD2 as a possible D gene (6 bases). The germline V and J ends were trimmed by 6 bases and 7 bases, with 22 bases remaining between them. CDR3 length equals 15 residues.

V gene TRBV12-3 or TRBV12-4 combines with J gene TRBJ2-4, with D unclear. The ends were cut back, 1 base at V and 7 bases at J, with 8 bases in the middle. This CDR3 contains 13 residues. CDR3 DNA sequence: TGTGCCAGCAGTTTAGGTCCTACTAACATTCAGTACTTC. It translates to CASSLGPTNIQYF.

The table lists this clonotype with a few counts. The chain links TRBV28 to TRBJ1-4; D perhaps matches TRBD1 (6 bases). V shed 6 bases and J shed 6 bases, with 23 bases lying between them. CDR3 length equals 17 residues. Germline lookup yields CDR1 MDHEN and CDR2 SYDVKM. The CDR3 nucleotides read TGTGCCAGCAGACCCCACACAGGAGGGGGTAACGATGAAAAACTGTTTTTT. Amino acids: CASRPHTGGGNDEKLFF.

The chain uses TRBV5-1 and TRBJ1-2; 7 bases agree with TRBD1. In germline, CDR1 is SGHRS, CDR2 YFSETQ. The CDR3 is 18 amino acids. Germline trimming cut 4 bases from V and 0 bases from J; bases unmatched to any gene: 15. The CDR3 coding sequence is TGCGCCAGCAGCCTAGGCCCGACACAGGGGCATCCTAACTATGGCTACACCTTC. Amino acids: CASSLGPTQGHPNYGYTF. Looking up the rest from reference TRBV5-1 and TRBJ1-2 gives the full variable domain: KAGVTQTPRYLIKTRGQQVTLSCSPISGHRSVSWYQQTPGQGLQFLFEYFSETQRNKGNFPGRFSGRQFSNSRSEMNVSTLELGDSALYLCASSLGPTQGHPNYGYTFGSGTRLTVV.

The rearrangement joins TRBV5-6 to TRBJ1-1; D might be TRBD1 (5 bases). This CDR3 comprises 16 residues. V shed 0 bases and J shed 4 bases, with 16 bases lying between them. CDR1 and CDR2 (germline): SGHDT, YYEEEE. As DNA, the CDR3 is TGTGCCAGCAGCTTGGGAGGAGGGGTATCGTTCACTGAAGCTTTCTTT. Translating gives CASSLGGGVSFTEAFF.

This clonotype occurred a few times. The chain links TRBV24-1 to TRBJ2-3; 8 nucleotides align to TRBD1. The germline gives CDR1 KGHDR, CDR2 SFDVKD. Trimming took 9 bases from V and 0 from J; bases not matched to a gene: 10. The length of the CDR3 is 16 residues. The CDR3 DNA reads as TGTGCCACCCACCAGGACAGGGACCGAAGCACAGATACGCAGTATTTT. This translates into CATHQDRDRSTDTQYF.

The rearrangement uses TRBV6-5 and TRBJ2-3; D is undetermined. V was clipped by 0 bases and J by 4 bases, with 23 bases between them. There are 19 residues in the CDR3. Germline V gene sequence: CDR1 MNHEY, CDR2 SVGAGI. Here the CDR3 reads CASSYSPGPITGPADTQYF. Here the CDR3 DNA reads TGTGCCAGCAGTTACTCTCCCGGGCCGATAACTGGTCCCGCAGATACGCAGTATTTT.

CDR3 sequence reads: CASSLTRPPGELFF. CDR3 DNA: TGTGCCAGCAGCTTGACTAGGCCCCCCGGGGAGCTGTTTTTT. The chain is built from TRBV5-6 and TRBJ2-2; the D gene is possibly TRBD2 (5 bases). Germline-derived CDR1 and CDR2 are SGHDT and YYEEEE. Deletions cut 1 base from V and 6 bases from J, with 10 bases between. This CDR3 is built from 14 residues.

The chain uses TRBV5-1 and TRBJ2-2; possible D gene TRBD1, 5 bases. The germline gives CDR1 SGHRS, CDR2 YFSETQ. CDR3 length: 15 amino acids. Trimming cost V 0 bases and J 0 bases, with 6 bases left between them. DNA for the CDR3: TGCGCCAGCAGCTTGGACAGGACGAACACCGGGGAGCTGTTTTTT. Translation: CASSLDRTNTGELFF.

The chain carries TRBV4-1 and TRBJ2-3; TRBD2 agrees at 7 bases. CDR1 is MGHRA, CDR2 YSYEKL, per germline. V trimming: 4 bases; J trimming: 0 bases; junction bases outside the gene matches: 4. The CDR3 runs 15 residues. The CDR3 loop reads CASSRFSGSTDTQYF. The CDR3 DNA reads as TGCGCCAGCAGCCGATTTAGCGGGAGCACAGATACGCAGTATTTT.

The chain recombines TRBV4-3 with TRBJ2-7, with unresolved D. The J call may be wrong; the DNA end is better matched by TRBJ2-5. CDR1 and CDR2 from the germline V gene are LGHNA and YSLEER. The CDR3 length is 13 residues. For the CDR3, the DNA is TGCGCCAGCAGCCACGACCCTCTAGAGACCCAGTACTTC. Translated: CASSHDPLETQYF.

V gene TRBV9 combines with J gene TRBJ2-7; 8 bases line up with TRBD1. The V and J ends lost 0 bases and 2 bases, in that order; junction bases with no gene match: 4. Germline V lookup: CDR1 SGDLS, CDR2 YYNGEE. CDR3 length: 15 amino acids. CDR3 sequence: CASSVEGQGTYEQYF. The CDR3 nucleotides read TGTGCCAGCAGCGTAGAAGGACAGGGTACCTACGAGCAGTACTTC.

This clonotype was seen more than once but under ten times. The chain uses TRBV12-3 or TRBV12-4 and TRBJ2-3; 9 nucleotides match TRBD1. V lost 8 bases and J lost 4; bases outside the gene matches: 16. This CDR3 has 17 amino acids. The CDR3 nucleotides read TGTGCCAGCGGCGTGGGTGGACAGGGGAGTCTGGCAGATACGCAGTATTTT. Protein product: CASGVGGQGSLADTQYF.

This clonotype was counted a single time. This chain connects TRBV20-1 to TRBJ2-3; 7 bases are a match to TRBD1. This CDR3 is 13 amino acids long. V lost 6 bases and J lost 3; bases outside the gene matches: 6. Looked up from germline, CDR1 is DFQATT and CDR2 is SNEGSKA (reference sequence). The CDR3 protein is CSATTGRTDTQYF. CDR3 nucleotides: TGCAGTGCCACGACAGGGCGGACAGATACGCAGTATTTT.

This clonotype was observed a few times. The chain has TRBV5-6 and TRBJ2-7; no reliable D call. V lost 2 bases and J 7 bases, leaving 10 bases between the germline ends. The CDR3 covers 12 residues. In germline, CDR1 is SGHDT, CDR2 YYEEEE. Here the CDR3 DNA reads TGTGCCAGCAGCTTCGACTGGAATGAGCAGTACTTC. Translated, it gives CASSFDWNEQYF.

This clonotype was recorded many times. This chain connects TRBV12-3 or TRBV12-4 to TRBJ2-3, with 8 bases matching TRBD1. The CDR3 totals 13 residues. J gave up 6 bases and V 5 bases, and 4 bases lay outside the gene matches. The CDR3 bases are TGTGCCAGCAGTCTGGGGACAGGCGATACGCAGTATTTT. It translates to CASSLGTGDTQYF.

The rearrangement uses TRBV21-1 and TRBJ2-5; TRBD1, as called in the table, went unchecked against the DNA. Judging by the DNA end, TRBJ2-7 fits better; the J call may be wrong. TRBV21-1 counts as a pseudogene. There are 15 residues in the CDR3. In nucleotides, the CDR3 is TGTGCCAGGATACCATGGGGGTGTATCCCCTACGAGCAGTACTTC. Translating gives CARIPWGCIPYEQYF.

This sequence joins TRBV4-2 and TRBJ2-1, with TRBD2 identical over 12 bases. This CDR3 comprises 17 residues. The germline V gene encodes CDR1 LGHNA and CDR2 YNFKEQ. J lost 3 bases, V lost 0 bases, and 3 bases had no gene match. CDR3 in amino acids: CASSQDPSGGGYNEQFF. The CDR3 DNA sequence: TGTGCCAGCAGCCAAGACCCTAGCGGGGGGGGCTACAATGAGCAGTTCTTC.

This clonotype was observed many times. The J gene is TRBJ2-3, the V gene TRBV7-2, with TRBD2 as a possible D gene (6 bases). Germline-derived CDR1 and CDR2 are SGHTA and FQGNSA. The CDR3 consists of 15 residues. The V and J ends lost 4 bases and 6 bases respectively, with 17 bases between them. Written as DNA, the CDR3 is TGTGCCAGCAGCTCGGGACTCCTCCCCCTCGATACGCAGTATTTT. Its translation: CASSSGLLPLDTQYF.

This clonotype has more than one count but fewer than ten. One base away lies a much larger clone, so this may be a sequencing read error. V gene TRBV12-3 or TRBV12-4 combines with J gene TRBJ2-1, with D maybe TRBD2 (6 bases). This CDR3 region has 13 residues. V lost 5 bases, J lost 13 bases, and 18 bases lay in between. The CDR3, as DNA: TGTGCCAGCAGTCGACTAGTTACAGAGACCCAGTTCTTC. It yields the protein CASSRLVTETQFF.

This clonotype was detected only once. The chain carries TRBV2 and TRBJ1-2; 7 bases line up with TRBD1. The germline gives CDR1 SNHLY, CDR2 FYNNEI. The CDR3 spans 18 residues. Germline trimming cut 6 bases from V and 3 bases from J; bases unmatched to any gene: 19. CDR3 in DNA: TGTGCCAGCAGCGAACCCTATGTTAGGGGGCGAAGGGACTATGGCTACACCTTC. Residues: CASSEPYVRGRRDYGYTF.

This clonotype was counted only a few times. The chain couples TRBV28 to TRBJ1-2; the D is unclear. Germline V gene data show CDR1 as MDHEN and CDR2 as SYDVKM. The CDR3 runs 13 residues. V lost 2 bases and J lost 3, with 7 bases in between. CDR3 amino acids: CASSLRRYYGYTF. CDR3 sequence (DNA): TGTGCCAGCAGTTTACGCCGGTACTATGGCTACACCTTC.